These 5 T cell receptor beta chains came from one sample sequenced in a study of T cell changes during pregnancy in multiple sclerosis. Produced via immunoSEQ multiplex PCR; TCRdb's table is partial and in-frame only. The sample records 55,000 to 80,000 clones, roughly nine tenths being singletons. The sequenced sample was peripheral blood, obtained after pregnancy. These receptor sequences come from a female donor in good health, enrolled as a control in a pregnancy study.

This clone was recorded once. This chain links TRBV7-6 with TRBJ2-3; 10 positions agree with TRBD2. V shed 1 base, J shed 2 bases, and the junction held 21 bases outside the gene matches. This CDR3 comprises 22 residues. From germline, CDR1 is SGHVS and CDR2 FNYEAQ. This CDR3 reads CASSLGSGASGSLGEDTDTQYF. In nucleotides, the CDR3 is TGTGCCAGCAGCTTAGGGAGTGGGGCTAGCGGGAGCCTGGGGGAAGACACAGATACGCAGTATTTT.

The chain couples TRBV7-9 to TRBJ2-1, with 10 bases fitting TRBD2. The CDR3 consists of 15 residues. The V gene's germline CDR1 is SEHNR and CDR2 FQNEAQ (reference sequence). The V segment lost 4 bases and the J segment 8 bases; nucleotides outside the gene matches: 8. The CDR3 nucleotides are TGTGCCAGCAGCTCGTTGAGCGGGGGGGCGGATGAGCAGTTCTTC. This codes for CASSSLSGGADEQFF.

The V and J genes are TRBV2 and TRBJ1-5; 12 bases are shared with TRBD1. After removal of 6 bases from V and 0 bases from J, the junction contained 3 bases not matched to a gene. The CDR3 totals 16 residues. CDR1 is SNHLY, CDR2 FYNNEI, per germline. Here the CDR3 DNA reads TGTGCCAGCAGGGGACAGGGGGCAGATAGCAATCAGCCCCAGCATTTT. Its translation: CASRGQGADSNQPQHF. The full variable domain, rest sourced from reference TRBV2 and TRBJ1-5, is EPEVTQTPSHQVTQMGQEVILRCVPISNHLYFYWYRQILGQKVEFLVSFYNNEISEKSEIFDDQFSVERPDGSNFTLKIRSTKLEDSAMYFCASRGQGADSNQPQHFGDGTRLSIL.

V and J are TRBV19 and TRBJ2-5; 11 nucleotides line up with TRBD2. Looked up from germline, CDR1 is LNHDA and CDR2 is SQIVND (reference sequence). V was clipped by 4 bases and J by 2 bases; unmatched bases: 3. The CDR3 sequence is 15 residues long. The CDR3 spells CASSRLAGKQETQYF. Written as DNA, the CDR3 is TGTGCCAGTAGTAGACTAGCGGGGAAACAAGAGACCCAGTACTTC.

This chain links TRBV6-1 with TRBJ1-6; the match to TRBD1 covers 8 bases. This CDR3 comprises 16 residues. V lost 0 bases, J lost 7 bases, and 5 bases stayed unmatched. The germline V gene has CDR1 MNHNS and CDR2 SASEGT. CDR3 loop: CASSEAPGQGNSPLHF. CDR3 DNA sequence: TGTGCCAGCAGTGAAGCTCCTGGACAGGGAAATTCACCCCTCCACTTT.